The next 17 T cell receptor beta chains were all read from a single sample in a study of cytomegalovirus exposure and HLA in healthy donors. The protocol was immunoSEQ multiplex PCR, while the TCRdb copy is restricted to in-frame clones and leaves out a portion. The table shows a few hundred thousand clones, with 80% to 85% occurring only once. Sequencing was performed on PBMCs. The receptors shown here come from a woman in her 30s in good health and CMV-seropositive.

The CDR3 region is CASSEGRTRDQPQHF. As DNA, the CDR3 is TGCGCCAGCAGCGAAGGACGGACCCGGGATCAGCCCCAGCATTTT. This chain links TRBV5-1 with TRBJ1-5; D remains unclear. The CDR3 sequence is 15 residues long. Germline values: CDR1 SGHRS, CDR2 YFSETQ. The V and J ends lost 4 bases and 5 bases respectively, with 16 bases between them.

The chain joins TRBV13 to TRBJ2-7; TRBD1 or TRBD2 may be the D gene (5 bases each). Germline V gene lookup returns CDR1 PRHDT and CDR2 FYEKMQ (reference sequence). The V end was cut by 5 bases, the J end by 1 base, with 12 bases between. CDR3 length: 14 residues. The CDR3 sequence is CASSRGPRSYEQYF. The CDR3 nucleotides are TGTGCCAGCAGCCGGGGCCCCAGATCCTACGAGCAGTACTTC.

The chain carries TRBV13 and TRBJ2-7; 8 nucleotides align to TRBD2. V lost 4 bases to trimming and J lost 4 bases; unmatched junction nucleotides: 9. The CDR3 extends over 15 amino acids. Germline CDR1 and CDR2: PRHDT and FYEKMQ (reference sequence). The CDR3 DNA reads as TGTGCCAGCAGCTCGAGAGCGGGAGTAGGATACGAGCAGTACTTC. Translated: CASSSRAGVGYEQYF.

The chain is built from TRBV27 and TRBJ2-7, with 11 bases lining up with TRBD1. There are 16 residues in the CDR3. From germline, CDR1 is MNHEY and CDR2 SMNVEV (reference sequence). After removal of 5 bases from V and 6 bases from J, the junction contained 12 bases not matched to a gene. CDR3 loop: CASSGTGQGAYREQYF. The CDR3 DNA sequence: TGTGCCAGCAGTGGGACAGGACAGGGGGCCTATCGCGAGCAGTACTTC.

This clone was observed a handful of times. The chain employs TRBV2 and TRBJ1-1; D is uncertain. V lost 7 bases, J lost 0 bases, and 12 bases lay in between. Germline values: CDR1 SNHLY, CDR2 FYNNEI. This CDR3 contains 14 residues. The CDR3 loop is CASNSEFMNTEAFF. The CDR3 DNA reads TGTGCCAGCAATTCAGAATTCATGAACACTGAAGCTTTCTTT.

This clone was picked up a small number of times. The CDR3 DNA reads TGTGCCAGCAGTCGGCAGGGGTCCTATGGCTACACCTTC. Protein product: CASSRQGSYGYTF. The genes are TRBV28 and TRBJ1-2; a weak D match, TRBD1 (6 bases). Per the germline V gene, CDR1 is MDHEN and CDR2 is SYDVKM. The CDR3 is made up of 13 amino acids. Trimming stripped 5 bases from V and 4 bases from J, with 11 bases between.

The chain couples TRBV19 to TRBJ1-5, with 7 positions matching TRBD1. Germline V gene lookup returns CDR1 LNHDA and CDR2 SQIVND (reference sequence). The CDR3 has 13 residues. J gave up 3 bases and V 5 bases, and 1 base lay outside the gene matches. The CDR3 region is CASSGTANQPQHF. The CDR3 DNA is TGTGCCAGTAGTGGGACAGCCAATCAGCCCCAGCATTTT.

This chain joins TRBV5-1 and TRBJ2-1; the D gene could be TRBD1 or TRBD2 (5 bases each). The CDR3 runs 16 residues. Germline V gene sequence: CDR1 SGHRS, CDR2 YFSETQ. V was trimmed by 3 bases and J by 3 bases, leaving 16 bases between them. The CDR3 bases are TGCGCCAGCAGCTCCCGAGGGGAAGGCCTCTACAATGAGCAGTTCTTC. Protein: CASSSRGEGLYNEQFF. The full variable domain, rest sourced from reference TRBV5-1 and TRBJ2-1, is KAGVTQTPRYLIKTRGQQVTLSCSPISGHRSVSWYQQTPGQGLQFLFEYFSETQRNKGNFPGRFSGRQFSNSRSEMNVSTLELGDSALYLCASSSRGEGLYNEQFFGPGTRLTVL.

V gene TRBV6-4 combines with J gene TRBJ2-2; 11 bases match TRBD2. There are 15 residues in the CDR3. The V segment lost 2 bases and the J segment 4 bases; nucleotides outside the gene matches: 0. CDR1 MRHNA and CDR2 SNTAGT come from the germline V gene. In DNA form, the CDR3 reads TGTGCCAGCAGTGACACTAGCGGGAGCACCGGGGAGCTGTTTTTT. This gives the protein CASSDTSGSTGELFF.

This chain uses TRBV27 with TRBJ1-1; D might be TRBD1 (5 bases). Germline V CDR1 and CDR2: MNHEY, SMNVEV (reference sequence). The V end lost 1 base, the J end lost 3 bases, and 12 bases lay between the germline ends. This CDR3 region has 15 residues. The CDR3 nucleotides read TGTGCCAGCAGTTTATATTCTTACAGGTACACTGAAGCTTTCTTT. Amino acids: CASSLYSYRYTEAFF.

The rearrangement joins TRBV30 to TRBJ1-5; a weak D match, TRBD1 (5 bases). V lost 2 bases and J lost 0, with 11 bases in between. Germline values: CDR1 GTSNPN, CDR2 SVGIG (reference sequence). The CDR3 extends over 15 amino acids. The CDR3 sequence is CAWSPDSYSNQPQHF. CDR3 DNA sequence: TGTGCCTGGAGTCCCGACAGCTATAGCAATCAGCCCCAGCATTTT.

This clone was counted once. The chain is built from TRBV12-5 and TRBJ2-7; 7 bases line up with TRBD2. The CDR3 runs 15 residues. J gave up 1 base and V 2 bases, and 5 bases lay outside the gene matches. Germline CDR1 reads LGHNT; CDR2 reads FRNRAP. CDR3 residues: CASGLWGGESYEQYF. DNA for the CDR3: TGTGCTAGTGGTTTGTGGGGGGGAGAGTCCTACGAGCAGTACTTC.

This clone was observed once. The chain couples TRBV7-9 to TRBJ1-2; the match to TRBD1 covers 8 bases. V was clipped by 7 bases and J by 4 bases; unmatched bases: 8. Germline lookup yields CDR1 SEHNR and CDR2 FQNEAQ (reference sequence). CDR3 length equals 14 residues. CDR3 region: CASTLGTGLYGYTF. CDR3 nucleotide sequence: TGTGCCAGCACGCTAGGGACAGGTCTCTATGGCTACACCTTC.

The rearrangement joins TRBV6-5 to TRBJ1-3; D is unclear. V lost 0 bases and J lost 1, with 4 bases in between. Per the germline V gene, CDR1 is MNHEY and CDR2 is SVGAGI. This CDR3 contains 14 residues. CDR3 nucleotide sequence: TGTGCCAGCAGTTACTCGATGTCTGGAAACACCATATATTTT. Encoded protein: CASSYSMSGNTIYF.

The chain combines TRBV5-1 with TRBJ2-1; TRBD2 matches at 7 bases. After removal of 3 bases from V and 3 bases from J, the junction contained 15 bases not matched to a gene. CDR1 is SGHRS and CDR2 is YFSETQ in the germline V gene. The CDR3 runs 18 residues. The CDR3 DNA sequence: TGCGCCAGCAGCTCCATTTCTTGGGGAGGGAAGAGCTACAATGAGCAGTTCTTC. Amino acids: CASSSISWGGKSYNEQFF.

The gene calls are TRBV5-1 and TRBJ2-1; D remains ambiguous. The ends were cut back, 2 bases at V and 2 bases at J, with 11 bases in the middle. CDR3 size: 15 residues. Germline loops: CDR1 SGHRS, CDR2 YFSETQ. In DNA, the CDR3 is TGCGCCAGCAGCTTTGGTCGGAGCACCTACAATGAGCAGTTCTTC. Translated: CASSFGRSTYNEQFF.

This chain uses TRBV9 with TRBJ2-7; no clear D gene. The V end was cut by 0 bases, the J end by 0 bases, with 10 bases between. Germline V gives CDR1 SGDLS, CDR2 YYNGEE. The CDR3 sequence is 15 residues long. CDR3 region: CASSVAASTSYEQYF. The DNA of the CDR3 is TGTGCCAGCAGCGTAGCAGCGAGTACCTCCTACGAGCAGTACTTC.